This TCR beta chain was sequenced for a study of blood T cell repertoires in COVID-19. For the study at large: Sample material is recorded as cDNA or gDNA derived from T cells, B-cell-depleted T cells, or PBMCs.

The authors' processing: Researchers report that nucleated cell counts were estimated from reference gene primer amplification. TCRdb keeps only in-frame clones here, not all; method: immunoSEQ multiplex PCR. V and J calls and clone size are copied from that table; D and trimming were computed from the DNA. This table has 470,000 or so clones, approximately 85% appearing once. The CDR3 is made up of 15 amino acids. Germline CDR1 reads MDHEN; CDR2 reads SYDVKM. V dropped 4 bases and J dropped 0; count of bases not matched to a gene: 4. The specimen was peripheral blood. The chain uses TRBV28 and TRBJ2-5; 8 bases align to TRBD1. The source is a human donor in a cohort sampled during active COVID-19. The CDR3 is CASSSWTGNQETQYF. CDR3 nucleotide sequence: TGTGCCAGCAGTTCGTGGACAGGGAACCAAGAGACCCAGTACTTC.